These 20 T cell receptor beta chains came from one sample sequenced in a study of blood T cell repertoires in COVID-19. Assay used: immunoSEQ multiplex PCR; TCRdb lists only in-frame clones, some missing. The profile shows 300,000 to 400,000 clones, about 86% of them singletons. The material sequenced was PBMCs or T cells enriched from blood (not recorded which). These TCRs come from a woman in her forties with acute COVID-19.

The V and J genes are TRBV2 and TRBJ2-1, with D perhaps TRBD2 (5 bases). The V end lost 7 bases, the J end lost 3 bases, and 34 bases lay between the germline ends. In germline, CDR1 is SNHLY, CDR2 FYNNEI. The CDR3 length is 21 residues. The CDR3 loop reads CASKPGNPTQPISRGYNEQFF. Here the CDR3 DNA reads TGTGCCAGCAAACCGGGAAACCCTACCCAACCTATTTCTCGGGGCTACAATGAGCAGTTCTTC. The full variable domain, in which reference TRBV2 and TRBJ2-1 provide the parts outside the CDR3, is EPEVTQTPSHQVTQMGQEVILRCVPISNHLYFYWYRQILGQKVEFLVSFYNNEISEKSEIFDDQFSVERPDGSNFTLKIRSTKLEDSAMYFCASKPGNPTQPISRGYNEQFFGPGTRLTVL.

V and J are TRBV9 and TRBJ2-3; a possible D gene is TRBD1 (6 bases). The CDR3 consists of 14 residues. Deletions cut 3 bases from V and 4 bases from J, with 12 bases between. Germline V gene data show CDR1 as SGDLS and CDR2 as YYNGEE. This CDR3 reads CASSATGSSDTQYF. DNA of the CDR3: TGTGCCAGCAGCGCCACAGGGTCCTCAGATACGCAGTATTTT.

This rearrangement joins TRBV14 to TRBJ1-2; a possible D gene is TRBD1 (5 bases). The V end was cut by 1 base, the J end by 8 bases, with 11 bases between. This CDR3 comprises 13 residues. CDR1 and CDR2 from the germline V gene are SGHDN and FVKESK. The CDR3 is CASSQAGGAGYTF. DNA for the CDR3: TGTGCCAGCAGCCAAGCGGGAGGGGCCGGCTACACCTTC.

The table lists this clone with a count of one. This sequence joins TRBV11-2 and TRBJ1-1, with TRBD1 identical over 7 bases. After removal of 5 bases from V and 0 bases from J, the junction contained 9 bases not matched to a gene. The length of the CDR3 is 16 residues. Looked up from germline, CDR1 is SGHAT and CDR2 is FQNNGV. CDR3 region: CASSRGQTSMNTEAFF. CDR3 DNA sequence: TGTGCCAGCAGCCGGGGACAGACCAGCATGAACACTGAAGCTTTCTTT.

The sample holds one count of this clone. The V gene is TRBV27, the J gene TRBJ2-5, with 11 bases identical to TRBD2. The CDR3 covers 18 residues. Germline assignment: CDR1 MNHEY and CDR2 SMNVEV (reference sequence). Germline trimming cut 4 bases from V and 1 base from J; bases unmatched to any gene: 11. The CDR3, as DNA: TGTGCCAGCAGTTCCTACCCGTTTAGCGGGAGGGGCCAAGAGACCCAGTACTTC. This encodes CASSSYPFSGRGQETQYF.

The chain joins TRBV12-5 to TRBJ2-1; 7 bases match TRBD1. The V gene's germline CDR1 is LGHNT and CDR2 FRNRAP. J was trimmed by 0 bases and V by 4 bases; bases with no gene match: 6. There are 16 residues in the CDR3. CDR3 DNA sequence: TGTGCTAGTGGTTCCCCGAGGGACAGCTCCTACAATGAGCAGTTCTTC. Protein sequence: CASGSPRDSSYNEQFF.

The rearrangement uses TRBV9 and TRBJ1-1; maybe TRBD1 (5 bases). Germline V CDR1 and CDR2: SGDLS, YYNGEE. The CDR3 extends over 15 amino acids. Trimming cost V 1 base and J 3 bases, with 13 bases left between them. CDR3: CASSVLVTGDTEAFF. The CDR3 DNA follows: TGTGCCAGCAGCGTATTGGTTACGGGGGACACTGAAGCTTTCTTT.

This chain uses TRBV5-6 with TRBJ2-7; D might be TRBD2 (5 bases). Germline V lookup: CDR1 SGHDT, CDR2 YYEEEE. V lost 2 bases and J 3 bases, leaving 9 bases between the germline ends. The CDR3 totals 13 residues. The CDR3: CASSFETNYEQYF. For the CDR3, the DNA is TGTGCCAGCAGCTTTGAGACTAACTACGAGCAGTACTTC.

The chain is built from TRBV5-6 and TRBJ2-7; D might be TRBD1 (5 bases). The germline V gene encodes CDR1 SGHDT and CDR2 YYEEEE. Trimming removed 4 bases at V and 4 bases at J, with 12 bases between. CDR3 length: 13 amino acids. The CDR3 sequence: CASSANRGYEQYF. DNA of the CDR3: TGTGCCAGCAGCGCCAATAGGGGTTACGAGCAGTACTTC.

The genes are TRBV5-1 and TRBJ2-5; 10 bases agree with TRBD2. Germline trimming cut 0 bases from V and 7 bases from J; bases unmatched to any gene: 24. The V gene's germline CDR1 is SGHRS and CDR2 YFSETQ. CDR3 length: 21 residues. The CDR3 is CASSLGSIAGTSVLEYVTQYF. CDR3 nucleotide sequence: TGCGCCAGCAGCTTGGGGTCTATCGCTGGGACTAGCGTGTTAGAATACGTGACCCAGTACTTC.

The gene calls are TRBV7-2 and TRBJ2-1; no definite D call. This CDR3 is 17 amino acids long. Germline lookup yields CDR1 SGHTA and CDR2 FQGNSA. Trimming left V 5 bases short and J 2 bases short, with 19 bases between. The CDR3, as DNA: TGTGCCAGCAGCCCATGGTCTAGTTCCGTCGCCTACAATGAGCAGTTCTTC. This codes for CASSPWSSSVAYNEQFF.

The chain employs TRBV18 and TRBJ2-7; 8 positions agree with TRBD1. Germline trimming cut 0 bases from V and 7 bases from J; bases unmatched to any gene: 11. CDR1 and CDR2 (germline): KGHSH, LQKENI. The CDR3 is 16 residues long. Written as DNA, the CDR3 is TGTGCCAGCTCACCACCAGGACTCCAGGGGGCAAGGGAGCAGTACTTC. Protein sequence: CASSPPGLQGAREQYF.

The chain joins TRBV12-3 or TRBV12-4 to TRBJ2-2; weak D call: TRBD1 (6 bases). The CDR3 has 13 amino acids. V lost 11 bases and J 1 base, leaving 11 bases between the germline ends. The CDR3 reads CAGRDKNTGELFF. CDR3 sequence (DNA): TGTGCCGGCCGGGACAAGAACACCGGGGAGCTGTTTTTT.

This chain joins TRBV28 and TRBJ1-2; tentative D call: TRBD1 (5 bases). Germline loops: CDR1 MDHEN, CDR2 SYDVKM. Trimming left V 8 bases short and J 4 bases short, with 14 bases between. This CDR3 contains 13 residues. The CDR3 region has the DNA TGTGCCAGCCACGCAGGGTTAGTCTATGGCTACACCTTC. Residues: CASHAGLVYGYTF.

This chain connects TRBV5-6 to TRBJ1-3, with D tentatively TRBD1 (6 bases). The CDR3 totals 14 residues. Germline CDR1 reads SGHDT; CDR2 reads YYEEEE. The germline V and J ends were trimmed by 4 bases and 4 bases, with 12 bases remaining between them. The CDR3 reads CASSLEGQGNTIYF. CDR3 nucleotides: TGTGCCAGCAGCCTGGAGGGACAAGGAAACACCATATATTTT.

The CDR3 reads CASRLAQTRRGETQYF. Here the CDR3 DNA reads TGTGCAAGTCGCTTAGCGCAAACTCGCCGAGGAGAGACCCAGTACTTC. The chain joins TRBV12-2 to TRBJ2-5; the table's TRBD2 call for D was not verified on the DNA. TRBV12-2 is assigned pseudogene status. The CDR3 covers 16 residues.

V usage is TRBV29-1 and J usage is TRBJ1-2, with D possibly being TRBD1 (6 bases). The V end lost 6 bases, the J end lost 3 bases, and 11 bases lay between the germline ends. Germline lookup yields CDR1 SQVTM and CDR2 ANQGSEA. The CDR3 is 12 amino acids. The CDR3 DNA follows: TGCAGCGTCACACAGGGAGACTATGGCTACACCTTC. Encoded protein: CSVTQGDYGYTF. The full variable domain, its missing parts supplied by reference TRBV29-1 and TRBJ1-2, is SAVISQKPSRDICQRGTSLTIQCQVDSQVTMMFWYRQQPGQSLTLIATANQGSEATYESGFVIDKFPISRPNLTFSTLTVSNMSPEDSSIYLCSVTQGDYGYTFGSGTRLTVV.

This clone was counted only a few times. Written as DNA, the CDR3 is TGTGCCAGCTCACAGGAGGGGGCGAGCTATGGCTACACCTTC. Amino acid sequence: CASSQEGASYGYTF. The chain links TRBV18 to TRBJ1-2; 7 bases align to TRBD1. The germline V gene has CDR1 KGHSH and CDR2 LQKENI. V trimming: 4 bases; J trimming: 4 bases; junction bases outside the gene matches: 6. This CDR3 spans 14 amino acids.

This chain connects TRBV7-2 to TRBJ2-1; no clear D. Germline values: CDR1 SGHTA, CDR2 FQGNSA. CDR3 size: 12 residues. Trimming removed 5 bases from V and 6 bases from J, with 8 bases in between. The CDR3 here is CASSRGANEQFF. CDR3 DNA sequence: TGTGCCAGCAGCAGAGGAGCCAATGAGCAGTTCTTC.

The rearrangement links TRBV19 to TRBJ2-2; tentatively, D is TRBD1 (6 bases). Trimming shortened V by 2 bases and J by 5 bases, and 6 bases separated the two germline ends. This CDR3 comprises 13 residues. The germline gives CDR1 LNHDA, CDR2 SQIVND (reference sequence). CDR3 amino acids: CASSIQGTGELFF. The CDR3 coding sequence is TGTGCCAGTAGTATACAGGGGACCGGGGAGCTGTTTTTT.